This passage covers 29 T cell receptor beta chains from one sample sequenced in a study of blood T cell repertoires in COVID-19. Clones were read by immunoSEQ multiplex PCR, and TCRdb kept only the in-frame ones, dropping some. Of around 86,000 clones listed, more than 75% are singletons. The material sequenced was peripheral blood. The receptors derive from a human donor in a cohort sampled during active COVID-19.

CDR3 in DNA: TGTGCCAGCTCTCGAAATAGCGCCGGGGAAGAGACCCAGTACTTC. It yields the protein CASSRNSAGEETQYF. This chain joins TRBV18 and TRBJ2-5; maybe TRBD2 (5 bases). The germline gives CDR1 KGHSH, CDR2 LQKENI. Trimming took off 6 bases at V and 3 bases at J, with 17 bases between the two ends. CDR3 length: 15 amino acids.

The chain has TRBV5-1 and TRBJ2-2; TRBD2 might be the D (7 bases). The V end lost 4 bases, the J end lost 4 bases, and 20 bases lay between the germline ends. Germline loops: CDR1 SGHRS, CDR2 YFSETQ. The CDR3 contains 17 residues. The CDR3 spells CASSIRAGALGTGELFF. CDR3 DNA: TGCGCCAGCAGCATTAGGGCGGGGGCCCTGGGCACCGGGGAGCTGTTTTTT.

This clone was seen more than once but under ten times. V usage is TRBV5-1 and J usage is TRBJ1-4; possible D gene TRBD1, 5 bases. The CDR3 runs 15 residues. Trimming stripped 3 bases from V and 2 bases from J, with 11 bases between. Germline V gene lookup returns CDR1 SGHRS and CDR2 YFSETQ. The CDR3 reads CASSSRPGTNEKLFF. The CDR3 DNA reads as TGCGCCAGCAGCTCCCGCCCAGGGACTAATGAAAAACTGTTTTTT.

The CDR3 spells CSVLTGLGANVLTF. The CDR3 nucleotides are TGCAGCGTCCTCACAGGGCTTGGGGCCAACGTCCTGACTTTC. V gene TRBV29-1 combines with J gene TRBJ2-6; tentative D call: TRBD1 (6 bases). Germline V gene lookup returns CDR1 SQVTM and CDR2 ANQGSEA. The CDR3 runs to 14 residues. The ends were cut back, 6 bases at V and 3 bases at J, with 12 bases in the middle.

This chain joins TRBV11-2 and TRBJ1-3, with 9 bases aligning to TRBD1. From germline, CDR1 is SGHAT and CDR2 FQNNGV. With 3 bases clipped from V and 4 bases from J, the junction kept 7 bases outside the gene matches. This CDR3 has 16 residues. The CDR3 protein is CASSFERGQGGNTIYF. In DNA, the CDR3 is TGTGCCAGCAGCTTCGAGCGAGGACAGGGGGGAAACACCATATATTTT.

The rearrangement uses TRBV7-6 and TRBJ2-7, with 8 bases matching TRBD2. V dropped 8 bases and J dropped 3; count of bases not matched to a gene: 21. The CDR3 is 18 residues long. Germline CDR1 reads SGHVS; CDR2 reads FNYEAQ. CDR3 protein: CASPLAGGATSGNYEQYF. The CDR3 DNA reads TGTGCCAGCCCACTCGCGGGGGGAGCAACTAGCGGTAACTACGAGCAGTACTTC.

The V call is TRBV28, the J call TRBJ2-7; 10 bases map to TRBD1. Looked up from germline, CDR1 is MDHEN and CDR2 is SYDVKM. The CDR3 extends over 14 amino acids. V lost 6 bases and J lost 4; bases outside the gene matches: 6. CDR3 protein: CASSTGTGVYEQYF. The CDR3 DNA reads as TGTGCCAGCAGCACCGGGACAGGGGTTTACGAGCAGTACTTC.

The chain's CDR3 is CASTPTTGRTDTQYF. The CDR3 DNA reads TGTGCCAGCACTCCAACGACAGGGCGCACAGATACGCAGTATTTT. The genes are TRBV2 and TRBJ2-3, with 7 bases aligning to TRBD1. The J segment lost 1 base and the V segment lost 7 bases, leaving 8 bases of the junction unmatched. CDR1 and CDR2 (germline): SNHLY, FYNNEI. The CDR3 spans 15 residues. The full variable domain, completed using reference TRBV2 and TRBJ2-3, is EPEVTQTPSHQVTQMGQEVILRCVPISNHLYFYWYRQILGQKVEFLVSFYNNEISEKSEIFDDQFSVERPDGSNFTLKIRSTKLEDSAMYFCASTPTTGRTDTQYFGPGTRLTVL.

J is TRBJ2-6 and V is TRBV7-9, with a weak D call TRBD1 (5 bases). The V gene lost 5 bases and the J gene lost 2 bases, with 10 bases spanning the gap. This CDR3 has 15 amino acids. Germline V CDR1 and CDR2: SEHNR, FQNEAQ (reference sequence). This CDR3 reads CASSRKTAGANVLTF. As DNA, the CDR3 is TGTGCCAGCAGCCGCAAGACAGCTGGGGCCAACGTCCTGACTTTC. Together with reference TRBV7-9 and TRBJ2-6, the CDR3 gives the full variable domain: DTGVSQNPRHKITKRGQNVTFRCDPISEHNRLYWYRQTLGQGPEFLTYFQNEAQLEKSRLLSDRFSAERPKGSFSTLEIQRTEQGDSAMYLCASSRKTAGANVLTFGAGSRLTVL.

The V gene is TRBV5-4, the J gene TRBJ2-5, with 8 bases identical to TRBD1. Germline CDR1 reads SGHNT; CDR2 reads YYREEE (reference sequence). V gave up 4 bases and J gave up 2 bases; unmatched junction bases: 7. The CDR3 extends over 15 amino acids. This CDR3 reads CASSPTGALQETQYF. CDR3 nucleotides: TGTGCCAGCAGCCCGACAGGGGCTCTTCAAGAGACCCAGTACTTC.

CDR3 amino acids: CASFEQGAVDEQFF. DNA of the CDR3: TGTGCCAGCTTCGAGCAGGGTGCTGTGGATGAGCAGTTCTTC. The V gene is TRBV28, the J gene TRBJ2-1, with D perhaps matching TRBD1 (5 bases). The CDR3 contains 14 residues. The ends were cut back, 8 bases at V and 8 bases at J, with 19 bases in the middle. Germline V gives CDR1 MDHEN, CDR2 SYDVKM. Using reference TRBV28 and TRBJ2-1 for the parts outside the CDR3, the full variable domain is DVKVTQSSRYLVKRTGEKVFLECVQDMDHENMFWYRQDPGLGLRLIYFSYDVKMKEKGDIPEGYSVSREKKERFSLILESASTNQTSMYLCASFEQGAVDEQFFGPGTRLTVL.

This clone was picked up a small number of times. V gene TRBV19 combines with J gene TRBJ1-1; 12 bases line up with TRBD1. Germline V gene sequence: CDR1 LNHDA, CDR2 SQIVND (reference sequence). The CDR3 runs to 16 residues. Germline trimming cut 3 bases from V and 4 bases from J; bases unmatched to any gene: 6. The CDR3 region is CASSIPGQGAPTEAFF. CDR3 nucleotide sequence: TGTGCCAGTAGTATCCCGGGACAGGGGGCTCCCACTGAAGCTTTCTTT. Full variable domain (outside the CDR3, taken from reference TRBV19 and TRBJ1-1): DGGITQSPKYLFRKEGQNVTLSCEQNLNHDAMYWYRQDPGQGLRLIYYSQIVNDFQKGDIAEGYSVSREKKESFPLTVTSAQKNPTAFYLCASSIPGQGAPTEAFFGQGTRLTVV.

The V call is TRBV7-3, the J call TRBJ1-1; D gene ambiguous. This CDR3 is 13 amino acids long. CDR1 is SGHTA, CDR2 FQGTGA, per germline. V gave up 3 bases and J gave up 1 base, with 6 bases separating them. The CDR3 loop is CASSLNSNTEAFF. The DNA for the CDR3 is TGTGCCAGCAGCTTGAACTCGAACACTGAAGCTTTCTTT.

The rearrangement joins TRBV11-2 to TRBJ2-1, with a weak D call TRBD2 (5 bases). The V gene's germline CDR1 is SGHAT and CDR2 FQNNGV. Trimming left V 3 bases short and J 2 bases short, with 5 bases between. The CDR3 runs 13 residues. The CDR3 spells CASSFGAYNEQFF. CDR3 sequence (DNA): TGTGCCAGCAGCTTCGGGGCCTACAATGAGCAGTTCTTC.

In its sample, this clone was seen a few times. The chain recombines TRBV2 with TRBJ2-7, with D hard to call. Germline V gives CDR1 SNHLY, CDR2 FYNNEI. The CDR3 covers 11 residues. With 10 bases removed from V and 2 bases from J, the gap between germline ends came to 9 bases. The CDR3, as DNA: TGTGCCAATACTGATGCCTACGAGCAGTACTTC. Translated: CANTDAYEQYF.

Remarks on this clone: The sample has other DNA sequences that encode this CDR3 too. V usage is TRBV5-1 and J usage is TRBJ1-5; D is uncertain. Deletions cut 0 bases from V and 5 bases from J, with 6 bases between. The germline V gene encodes CDR1 SGHRS and CDR2 YFSETQ. This CDR3 is 13 amino acids long. CDR3 region: CASSLAGDQPQHF. CDR3 DNA sequence: TGCGCCAGCAGCTTGGCCGGGGATCAGCCCCAGCATTTT.

The chain employs TRBV5-1 and TRBJ2-7; 11 bases line up with TRBD2. CDR3 length equals 14 residues. The junction had 5 bases not matched to a gene; V was cut back by 4 bases and J by 5 bases. The germline V gene has CDR1 SGHRS and CDR2 YFSETQ. The DNA of the CDR3 is TGCGCCAGCAGCCGAACTAGCGGGAGCAACGAGCAGTACTTC. Its protein product is CASSRTSGSNEQYF.

The chain recombines TRBV2 with TRBJ1-3; 8 nucleotides match TRBD1. Germline V CDR1 and CDR2: SNHLY, FYNNEI. V dropped 7 bases and J dropped 4; count of bases not matched to a gene: 12. CDR3 length: 16 amino acids. The CDR3: CASTKGLDRAGNTIYF. CDR3 DNA sequence: TGTGCCAGCACCAAAGGGTTGGACAGGGCCGGAAACACCATATATTTT. Looking up the rest from reference TRBV2 and TRBJ1-3 gives the full variable domain: EPEVTQTPSHQVTQMGQEVILRCVPISNHLYFYWYRQILGQKVEFLVSFYNNEISEKSEIFDDQFSVERPDGSNFTLKIRSTKLEDSAMYFCASTKGLDRAGNTIYFGEGSWLTVV.

The chain combines TRBV29-1 with TRBJ2-6, with D uncertain. Per germline, CDR1 SQVTM and CDR2 ANQGSEA. V was cut by 5 bases and J by 4 bases, with 15 bases left in between. The CDR3 has 15 amino acids. CDR3 region: CSVTLPGDGANVLTF. CDR3 in DNA: TGCAGCGTTACTTTGCCGGGTGACGGGGCCAACGTCCTGACTTTC.

The chain employs TRBV27 and TRBJ2-2, with D possibly being TRBD1 (5 bases). Trimming took off 5 bases at V and 1 base at J, with 11 bases between the two ends. CDR1 and CDR2 from the germline V gene are MNHEY and SMNVEV (reference sequence). The CDR3 consists of 15 residues. The DNA of the CDR3 is TGTGCCAGCAGTCGCCGAACAGGGAACACCGGGGAGCTGTTTTTT. The encoded protein is CASSRRTGNTGELFF.

The rearrangement links TRBV7-8 to TRBJ2-7; 10 nucleotides align to TRBD2. Germline CDR1 SGHVS, CDR2 FQNEAQ. After removal of 5 bases from V and 0 bases from J, the junction contained 13 bases not matched to a gene. CDR3 size: 18 residues. The CDR3 nucleotides read TGTGCCAGCAGCATAGAGCCTAGCGGGGGCCTCAGCTCCTACGAGCAGTACTTC. This encodes CASSIEPSGGLSSYEQYF.

This chain joins TRBV29-1 and TRBJ1-5; 7 bases align to TRBD1. The CDR3 spans 13 residues. V trimming: 5 bases; J trimming: 6 bases; junction bases outside the gene matches: 7. Germline values: CDR1 SQVTM, CDR2 ANQGSEA. This CDR3 is CSVKTGSGQPQHF. The CDR3 nucleotides read TGCAGCGTTAAGACAGGGTCGGGTCAGCCCCAGCATTTT.

The chain combines TRBV7-6 with TRBJ1-6; D remains ambiguous. The CDR3 runs to 14 residues. Germline V gives CDR1 SGHVS, CDR2 FNYEAQ. V was trimmed by 5 bases and J by 7 bases, leaving 12 bases between them. CDR3 DNA sequence: TGTGCCAGCAGCCCGATGGGAGGCAATTCACCCCTCCACTTT. Protein sequence: CASSPMGGNSPLHF.

The CDR3 here is CASSFLAGVGGKETQYF. In nucleotides, the CDR3 is TGCGCCAGCAGCTTTCTAGCGGGAGTCGGGGGCAAAGAGACCCAGTACTTC. The chain carries TRBV5-1 and TRBJ2-5; 10 bases map to TRBD2. The ends lost 2 bases at V and 3 bases at J; junction bases unmatched: 10. Germline loops: CDR1 SGHRS, CDR2 YFSETQ. This CDR3 has 17 residues.

This sequence joins TRBV28 and TRBJ1-5; TRBD1 agrees at 7 bases. The CDR3 contains 12 residues. The germline CDR1 and CDR2 sequences are MDHEN and SYDVKM. Trimming cost V 4 bases and J 7 bases; bases outside gene matches: 1. The CDR3 bases are TGTGCCAGCAGTTCACAGGGGCAGCCCCAGCATTTT. This gives the protein CASSSQGQPQHF. Drawing the rest from reference TRBV28 and TRBJ1-5, the complete variable domain is DVKVTQSSRYLVKRTGEKVFLECVQDMDHENMFWYRQDPGLGLRLIYFSYDVKMKEKGDIPEGYSVSREKKERFSLILESASTNQTSMYLCASSSQGQPQHFGDGTRLSIL.

This clone was seen more than once but under ten times. The chain carries TRBV2 and TRBJ1-5; the D gene is possibly TRBD1 (6 bases). The V gene's germline CDR1 is SNHLY and CDR2 FYNNEI. Trimming stripped 9 bases from V and 0 bases from J, with 12 bases between. This CDR3 spans 14 amino acids. The DNA for the CDR3 is TGTGCCAGTGCTCGGGGGGCTAGCAATCAGCCCCAGCATTTT. Protein: CASARGASNQPQHF.

This clone was seen once. The V gene is TRBV5-1, the J gene TRBJ2-3, with TRBD1 identical over 12 bases. Germline trimming cut 0 bases from V and 4 bases from J; bases unmatched to any gene: 9. The germline CDR1 and CDR2 sequences are SGHRS and YFSETQ. The CDR3 spans 18 residues. The CDR3, as DNA: TGCGCCAGCAGCTTGGGGAGGGACAGGGGGCCCGCTGCAGATACGCAGTATTTT. It codes for CASSLGRDRGPAADTQYF.

The chain is built from TRBV3-1 (or the pseudogene TRBV3-2) and TRBJ2-7; 11 nucleotides align to TRBD2. The CDR3 runs 14 residues. The V gene end was trimmed by 4 bases and the J gene end by 1 base; junction bases not matched to a gene: 0. Germline assignment: CDR1 LGHDT and CDR2 YNNKEL (reference sequence). As DNA, the CDR3 is TGTGCCAGCAGCCGACTAGCGGGATCCTACGAGCAGTACTTC. The encoded protein is CASSRLAGSYEQYF.

The gene calls are TRBV20-1 and TRBJ1-2; D is undetermined. Germline CDR1 DFQATT, CDR2 SNEGSKA (reference sequence). The CDR3 covers 11 residues. V was shortened by 7 bases and J by 5 bases, with 11 bases between the two germline ends. CDR3 sequence (DNA): TGCAGTGTTAGTTCGGGGTATGGCTACACCTTC. Translated: CSVSSGYGYTF.